The sequence of this T cell receptor (beta chain) was determined in a study of cytomegalovirus exposure and HLA in healthy donors (dated by TCRdb to the late 2010s). About the investigation overall: According to an earlier analysis of a few hundred of the donors, about 180 million T cells yielded 120 million or so unique TCR beta sequences and approximately 280 Gb of sequence data. An early release that covered around 590 HLA-typed donors contained around 300 gigabases of sequencing data and tens of millions of unique TCR sequences. Of the roughly 400 genotyped donors, about 80% fell in the genetic ancestry cluster associated with self-reported Caucasian donors. The study aimed to test whether signatures of past pathogen exposure could be identified by cataloging public T cell receptors. The study used immunosequencing to profile the T cell repertoires of approximately 690 subjects and linked those repertoires to cytomegalovirus serostatus. In addition to the first cohort of approximately 650 subjects, a separate validation cohort of around 110 different subjects was used. The study combined high-throughput TCR immunosequencing, statistical association of individual TCRs with disease status, and machine learning to predict cytomegalovirus infection status. In a later analysis, previously published TCR beta repertoires from about 640 donors were re-analyzed and high-resolution HLA genotyping was added so that TCR occurrence patterns could be studied. Rather than using new phenotypic data, the later analysis identified candidate immune exposures from TCR beta sequences and from how often those sequences occurred across donors. In an earlier analysis of over 550 of the donors, high-throughput TCR beta sequencing was used to judge whether each TCR beta V gene segment behaved as functional or pseudogenic. Donor age, sex, ethnicity and CMV serostatus were compiled alongside the repertoire data. A later genetic analysis took genome-wide SNP genotypes for about 55% of the 666 donors and used that subset as a discovery cohort. Every repertoire in the discovery cohort had been generated on one and the same sequencing platform. HLA typing covered class I and class II loci at four-digit resolution. The number of typed donors differed by locus: about 620-640 for A, B, C, DRB1 and DQB1; some 500 for DQA1; around 580 for DPA1; and 400 to 480 for DPB1. About 5 DR-DQ haplotypes were handled as single units for association and clustering, since linkage in the cohort was strong. Across some 400 genotyped donors of the cohort, an average of approximately 200,000 unique TCR beta nucleotide sequences per donor were sequenced, and approximately 19% of those sequences were non-productive. The full study reports these points: It was suggested by the authors that the approach could potentially be generalized to other disease states and immunological phenotypes. Because counts were too low, more than 15 rarely observed V segments, including chromosome 9 orphons, were left out of the earlier analysis of a few hundred of the donors. CMV serostatus was the only immune exposure information available for the cohort. Specific HLA alleles were associated with 18,000 or so TCR beta sequences at a false discovery rate of 0.05 in a later analysis. In vitro tests confirmed that a few of the cytomegalovirus-associated TCR beta chains recognize cytomegalovirus antigens. Some IMGT-functional V segments, including TRBV6-2 and TRBV6-3, could not be told apart with the 87-base-pair reads, so those segments were excluded. Linkage disequilibrium might explain the correlated functional status among segregating V segments, but an unknown experimental factor could not be ruled out. Most TCR sequences were seen in very few donors, while some public TCRs were found in many individuals. A further reported finding was that TCR beta sequences accurately predicted the HLA-A and HLA-B alleles for most subjects in the first cohort. In a later analysis, the rate of TCR association differed among HLA loci, with DRB1 alleles having the most associated TCRs and HLA-C alleles having the fewest. A cluster of highly shared sequence variants was judged likely to represent a technical artifact of the sequencing pipeline. An association between a missense DCLRE1C variant and V-gene and J-gene trimming of TCR beta chains was found in a later genetic analysis and replicated in an independent cohort. In a later analysis, several top co-occurrence clusters were reported to appear linked to parvovirus B19, influenza, CMV and Epstein-Barr virus. In this cohort, only TCR beta chains were sequenced, and detectable features were limited by the absence of alpha or paired-chain data. A later analysis found that HLA-associated TCR beta chains were more clonally expanded and had lower generation probabilities than equally common non-associated chains. The study listed around 160 TCR beta chains as associated with cytomegalovirus. In a later genetic analysis, fewer N-insertions in productive TCRs were reported among donors in an Asian-associated ancestry cluster than the roughly 700-donor mean. Cytomegalovirus status was reported to be diagnosed by the classifier with high specificity and sensitivity in both the original and validation cohorts. When HLA alleles, especially DR and DQ, strongly co-occurred, attributing TCR associations to individual alleles was difficult. HLA typing was unavailable for some donors at each locus, so association tests used only the typed subset. Broadly in line with IMGT annotations, most TCR beta V segments showed up in productive rearrangements about 87% or about 30% of the time in an earlier analysis of roughly 590 of the donors. According to a later analysis, most CMV-associated TCR beta chains appeared to be HLA-restricted, and the HLA associations seemed to be driven largely by CMV exposure. The presence/absence analyses assumed that sequencing depth was roughly uniform across donors, and that assumption may not be true.

Libraries came from the immunoSEQ multiplex PCR assay. The multiplex PCR relied on a mix of 60 forward primers for TCR Vbeta segments and 13 reverse primers for TCR Jbeta segments. The CDR3 region of rearranged TCR beta genes was amplified from genomic DNA with a multiplex PCR assay. Amplified TCR beta libraries were sequenced as 87-base-pair reads on the Illumina HiSeq System. Under the source paper's analysis protocol: A later analysis counted about 82 million unique TCR beta chains across the 666 repertoires, and around 12 million of these chains were shared by at least two donors. A nearest-neighbor algorithm error-corrected the raw reads and collapsed the reads into unique sequences, merging closely related sequences to remove PCR and sequencing errors. To assign V, D and J gene segments, CDR3 sequences were aligned to IMGT reference sequences. Each retained sequence needed at least a six-nucleotide match to both a V gene segment and a J gene segment. A rearrangement counted as productive if the CDR3 had no stop codons and remained in frame with V and J, and every other rearrangement counted as non-productive. CDR3 was defined by IMGT convention, running from the second conserved V-encoded cysteine to the conserved J-encoded phenylalanine. Sequences without an unambiguous match to a single V gene segment were excluded from the earlier analysis of almost 600 of the donors. An earlier analysis of under 750 of the donors called V segments functional above 56.7% productive rearrangements and segregating when the between-donor standard deviation exceeded 5%. A statistical classification framework was built to diagnose cytomegalovirus status from the catalog of TCR beta chain sequences. In a later analysis, TCR nucleotide sequences were compared against IMGT/GENE-DB human TR gene sequences so that V and J genes could be assigned. In a later analysis, CDR3 sequences and most-parsimonious VDJ recombination scenarios were assigned using the TCRdist pipeline. In a later analysis, every TCR beta chain was defined by the combination of its CDR3 amino acid sequence and its V-gene family, and reads without a unique V-gene family were dropped. A later analysis removed roughly 590 highly shared, low-generation-probability nucleotide sequences to deal with suspected cross-contamination and a sequencing artifact. In a later analysis, a clonal expansion index for each public chain was calculated from normalized within-repertoire ranks of inferred template counts. Generation probabilities in a later analysis came from a VDJ recombination model fitted to out-of-frame rearrangements, and those results were checked against IGoR. In a later analysis, hypergeometric tests were used to score TCR-TCR, TCR-HLA and TCR-CMV co-occurrence, with a repertoire-size bias correction applied to TCR pairs. To estimate false discovery rates, a later analysis permuted the HLA or CMV assignments 20 times. A later analysis grouped co-occurring TCRs with DBSCAN, adding TCRdist sequence similarity when clustering within HLA-allele-positive subsets. Repertoires with fewer than 30,000 or more than 120,000 public chains were left out of co-occurrence clustering, as were about 5 repertoires with anomalous nucleotide sharing. Imported from immuneACCESS, the table was reduced by TCRdb to in-frame sequences with V and J called. These copies leave out some clones; in studies compared against another copy, an unresolved V gene accounts for under half, and the cause of the remainder is not known. V and J calls and clone size are given by that table; D and trimming were obtained from the DNA. Recorded for this sample are 210,000 or so clones; around 83% of them occurred a single time. The top ten clones comprise approximately 0.24% of the sample.

The cohort consisted of 666 healthy bone marrow donors. At the time of sampling, every cohort member was nominally healthy, though immune exposures that went unrecorded were likely present. The donor tested CMV seronegative, placing the donor among the approximately 360 seronegative members of the cohort. Each donor provided a peripheral blood sample, and peripheral blood mononuclear cells were used for TCR beta sequencing. The Qiagen DNeasy Blood Extraction Kit was used to extract genomic DNA from the blood cell samples. On this clone itself: This clone's antigen is unknown. One end of the junction varies from germline; a read error may be responsible.

Reading the germline V gene (reference sequence) gives CDR1 LNHDA and CDR2 SQIVND. The CDR3 spans 16 residues, from the cysteine through the phenylalanine. The entry retains the CDR3 DNA only, 48 bases that are in frame from base 1. Recombination linked TRBV19 to TRBJ1-6; TRBD1 is a possible D gene, resting on 5 matching bases. The clonotype originates from a girl aged 2 to 9 in good health and CMV-seronegative. Input material: PBMCs. The nucleotide sequence is given as TGTGCCAGTACCAGCCCAAAAGGGGACTATAATTCACCCCCCCACTTT. It specifies CASTSPKGDYNSPPHF. The full variable domain, completed from the reference TRBV19 and TRBJ1-6 proteins outside the CDR3, reads DGGITQSPKYLFRKEGQNVTLSCEQNLNHDAMYWYRQDPGQGLRLIYYSQIVNDFQKGDIAEGYSVSREKKESFPLTVTSAQKNPTAFYLCASTSPKGDYNSPPHFGNGTRLTVT.